This T cell receptor (beta chain) was captured by sequencing in a study of Graves' ophthalmopathy and Graves' hyperthyroidism. Germline V gene data show CDR1 as LGHNT and CDR2 as FRNRAP. The V gene end was trimmed by 5 bases and the J gene end by 2 bases; junction bases not matched to a gene: 4. The CDR3 consists of 17 residues. RNA transcripts were the template, and TCR beta CDR3 regions were amplified from them. First-round RT-PCR used HTBI primers; second-round multiplex PCR followed. TCRdb re-called the multiplex PCR reads through MiXCR, storing one row per CDR3 protein. The sample carries about 700,000 distinct CDR3 sequences, about 44% recorded once. Clinical symptoms and serum thyroxine were used for diagnosis; TRAb, thyroid ultrasound and orbital computed tomography were also relied on.

This sequence was found in an adult man with Graves' ophthalmopathy. The chain carries TRBV12-5 and TRBJ2-6; TRBD1 matches at 12 bases. Sequencing input: peripheral blood. The CDR3 loop is CASGPGQGAPGANVLTF. The CDR3 DNA reads as TGTGCTAGTGGTCCGGGACAGGGGGCCCCTGGGGCCAACGTCCTGACTTTC. Based on the CDR3 plus reference TRBV12-5 and TRBJ2-6, the full variable domain is DARVTQTPRHKVTEMGQEVTMRCQPILGHNTVFWYRQTMMQGLELLAYFRNRAPLDDSGMPKDRFSAEMPDATLATLKIQPSEPRDSAVYFCASGPGQGAPGANVLTFGAGSRLTVL.